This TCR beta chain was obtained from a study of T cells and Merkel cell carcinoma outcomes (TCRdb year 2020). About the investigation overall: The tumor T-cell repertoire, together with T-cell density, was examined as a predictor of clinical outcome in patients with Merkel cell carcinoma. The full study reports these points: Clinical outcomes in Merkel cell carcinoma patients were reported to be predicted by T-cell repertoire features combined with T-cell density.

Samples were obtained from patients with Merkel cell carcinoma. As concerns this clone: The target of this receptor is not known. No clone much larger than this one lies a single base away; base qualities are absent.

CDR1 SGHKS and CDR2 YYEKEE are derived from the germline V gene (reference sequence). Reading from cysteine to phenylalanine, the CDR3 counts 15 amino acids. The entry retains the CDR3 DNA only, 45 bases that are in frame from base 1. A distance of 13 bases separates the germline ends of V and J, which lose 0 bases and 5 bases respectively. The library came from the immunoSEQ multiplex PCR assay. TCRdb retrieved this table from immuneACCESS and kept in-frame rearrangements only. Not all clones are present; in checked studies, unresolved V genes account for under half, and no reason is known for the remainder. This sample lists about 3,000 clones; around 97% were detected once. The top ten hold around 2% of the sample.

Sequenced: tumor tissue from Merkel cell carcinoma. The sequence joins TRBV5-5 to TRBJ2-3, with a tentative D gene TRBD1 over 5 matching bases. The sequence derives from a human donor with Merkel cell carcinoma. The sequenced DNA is TGTGCCAGCAGCTTGGAGACAGTCGAAGGAGATACGCAGTATTTT. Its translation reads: CASSLETVEGDTQYF.